This TCR beta chain originates from a study of regulatory T cells in long-lasting Graves disease. This clonotype was detected many times. The target antigen is unknown. Relying on iRepertoire HTBI primers and Arm-PCR of CDR3 regions, the team built TCR beta libraries. MiXCR, run by TCRdb on the multiplex PCR reads, gives a single entry per CDR3 protein. The repertoire consists of 350,000 to 450,000 distinct CDR3 sequences, with 14% to 15% occurring once and the leading ten covering 7.8%. The CDR3 extends over 14 amino acids. V was cut by 5 bases and J by 3 bases, with 14 bases left in between. The germline V gene encodes CDR1 MNHEY and CDR2 SMNVEV (reference sequence). Points from the study as a whole: There was favoring of TRBV28, TRBJ1-2 and TRBJ2-5 in persistent disease.

Indicated time point: newly diagnosed GD, antithyroid drugs for less than 3 months. After RNA was extracted from PBMCs, the TCR library was made from it. Enrollment of patients was through an endocrinology department in Xi'an, China. These records were also assigned to another study, of T cells in Graves' hyperthyroidism and ophthalmopathy. That report adds: Thyroid ultrasound, orbital computed tomography, clinical symptoms, and serum thyroxine and TRAb underpinned diagnoses.

Sequences were derived from peripheral blood mononuclear cells (PBMCs), sampled at new diagnosis, from a patient treated with antithyroid drugs. The chain has TRBV27 and TRBJ2-7, with a possible D match to TRBD2 (6 bases). This clonotype was obtained from a woman in her forties with Graves disease. This CDR3 reads CASSIAGRRYEQYF. The CDR3 bases are TGTGCCAGCAGTATCGCGGGACGCCGCTACGAGCAGTACTTC.